A selection of T cell receptor beta chains follows, all from one sample in a study of T cells in tuberculosis. TCRdb's table, derived via immunoSEQ multiplex PCR, lists solely in-frame clones and lacks some. In the table there are approximately 59,000 clones, about 76% of which are singletons. The sequenced sample was CD1b-GMM tetramer-negative cells sorted from PBMCs. The receptor set was obtained from an adult woman with latent tuberculosis. The CDR3 runs from the conserved cysteine through the conserved F or W. Each record gives: J gene, D gene, clone size, V gene, CDR3 length, CDR3 DNA, CDR3 protein. D genes are given only for firm matches. Size is omitted from some rows. Given values are once, few, many or a class for expanded clones.

TRBJ2-2 - - TRBV18 12 TGTGCCAGCTCACCCGACACCGGGGAGCTGTTTTTT CASSPDTGELFF
TRBJ1-1 TRBD1 - TRBV5-1 15 TGCGCCAGCAGCTTGTTTGCAGGGGGGAACACTGAAGCTTTCTTT CASSLFAGGNTEAFF
TRBJ2-7 - - TRBV28 15 TGTGCCAGCAGGGAGGGACTGTGGACTAACCACGAGCAGTACTTC CASREGLWTNHEQYF
TRBJ2-3 TRBD1 - TRBV7-2 14 TGTGCCAGCATGGGGGACAGGGGTGCGAATACGCAGTATTTT CASMGDRGANTQYF
TRBJ1-2 - few TRBV19 14 TGTGCCAGTAGTGAGCCAGGGGCTCGCTATGGCTACACCTTC CASSEPGARYGYTF
TRBJ2-1 - - TRBV14 20 TGTGCCAGCAGCCAAGTCAACAGGGGGTCGGGGGGATATTCCTACAATGAGCAGTTCTTC CASSQVNRGSGGYSYNEQFF
TRBJ1-2 TRBD1 - TRBV4-3 15 TGCGCCAGCAGCCAAGAGGGACAGGGGGCCTATGGCTACACCTTC CASSQEGQGAYGYTF
TRBJ2-1 TRBD1 - TRBV19 15 TGTGCCAGTAGTATCCGGACAGGGTCGAACAATGAGCAGTTCTTC CASSIRTGSNNEQFF
TRBJ2-2 - - TRBV28 15 TGTGCCAGCAGTTTAAACAGGCTGGCCACCGGGGAGCTGTTTTTT CASSLNRLATGELFF
TRBJ1-2 TRBD1 - TRBV19 14 TGTGCCAGTAACCAGGGGGCGGTCGGGGGCGGCTACACCTTC CASNQGAVGGGYTF
TRBJ1-2 TRBD1 - TRBV6-5 14 TGTGCCAGCAGCCCCGGGACAGGGGCGCATGGCTACACCTTC CASSPGTGAHGYTF
TRBJ1-3 TRBD1 - TRBV11-2 17 TGTGCCAGCAGCTTAATCCCGGGGACAGCGACTGGAAACACCATATATTTT CASSLIPGTATGNTIYF
TRBJ2-7 TRBD1 - TRBV18 15 TGTGCCAGCTCAGAGGCGGGACAGGGGCCCTACGAGCAGTACTTC CASSEAGQGPYEQYF
TRBJ1-4 - - TRBV15 12 TGTGCCACCAGCAGAGACAGGGAAAAACTGTTTTTT CATSRDREKLFF
TRBJ2-7 - - TRBV7-9 13 TGTGCCATCGGTGGGGGCCGGTCCTACGAGCAGTACTTC CAIGGGRSYEQYF
TRBJ2-5 TRBD1 - TRBV6-1 14 TGTGCCAGCAGTGCAGTAGGCAGGGGGGAGACCCAGTACTTC CASSAVGRGETQYF
TRBJ1-1 TRBD1 once TRBV2 13 TGTGCCAGCAGCCAGGGGGCGAGCACTGAAGCTTTCTTT CASSQGASTEAFF
TRBJ2-7 TRBD2 - TRBV7-3 14 TGTGCCAGCAGCAAGGGGACTAGCGGGAGCGAGCAGTACTTC CASSKGTSGSEQYF
TRBJ1-4 TRBD1 - TRBV29-1 15 TGCAGCGCGCTAGGGACAGGGGCAACTAATGAAAAACTGTTTTTT CSALGTGATNEKLFF
TRBJ2-2 TRBD1 - TRBV28 16 TGTGCCACGAAATCCTTACAGGGGTACCGGTCCGGGGAGCTGTTTTTT CATKSLQGYRSGELFF
TRBJ2-2 - - TRBV7-9 15 TGTGCCAGCACCACGACAGGCGTGAACACCGGGGAGCTGTTTTTT CASTTTGVNTGELFF
TRBJ2-1 - - TRBV19 14 TGTGCCAGTAGGACACAGCACTCCTACAATGAGCAGTTCTTC CASRTQHSYNEQFF
TRBJ1-2 - - TRBV19 12 TGTGCCAGTAGTATCCGGGAAGGGGGCTACACCTTC CASSIREGGYTF
TRBJ2-2 - - TRBV28 13 TGTGCCAGCAGGAGGGATCATGGCGGGGAGCTGTTTTTT CASRRDHGGELFF
TRBJ1-4 TRBD1 - TRBV5-5 15 TGTGCCAGCAGCTTGGGGGACAGTTTTAATGAAAAACTGTTTTTT CASSLGDSFNEKLFF
TRBJ1-3 - few TRBV4-3 15 TGCGCCAGCAGCCAAGAAGGAGGGTCTGGAAACACCATATATTTT CASSQEGGSGNTIYF
TRBJ2-1 TRBD2 - TRBV7-9 16 TGTGCCAGCAGCCCAGTTCTGACTAGCGGGAGAAATGAGCAGTTCTTC CASSPVLTSGRNEQFF
TRBJ2-5 - few TRBV14 13 TGTGCCAGCAGCCTGCGGGACCAAGAGACCCAGTACTTC CASSLRDQETQYF
TRBJ2-7 TRBD1 - TRBV2 13 TGTGCCAGCGAACGGACAGGGGTTGGCGAGCAGTACTTC CASERTGVGEQYF
TRBJ1-5 - few TRBV5-6 15 TGTGCCAGCAGCTTGGGACAGTATAGCAATCAGCCCCAGCATTTT CASSLGQYSNQPQHF
TRBJ2-1 - - TRBV18 15 TGTGCCAGCTCACCCCTCCAGGGGCAGTACAATGAGCAGTTCTTC CASSPLQGQYNEQFF
TRBJ2-7 TRBD2 - TRBV28 14 TGTGCCAGCAGTCCCTCCAGCGGGGGCAGGGAGCAGTACTTC CASSPSSGGREQYF
TRBJ1-5 - - TRBV28 15 TGTGCCAGCAGTTTATTAGTCCCCAGGGGTCAGCCCCAGCATTTT CASSLLVPRGQPQHF
TRBJ1-2 - - TRBV6-6 14 TGTGCCAGCAGTTATCAACAGGTTAACTATGGCTACACCTTC CASSYQQVNYGYTF
TRBJ2-3 - - TRBV7-2 13 TGTGCCAGCAGCCCAACCCCTATAGCCTCTAGGCATTTT CASSPTPIASRHF
TRBJ1-1 TRBD1 - TRBV5-4 16 TGTGCCAGCAGCGGCCAGGGACAGCTAATGAACACTGAAGCTTTCTTT CASSGQGQLMNTEAFF
TRBJ1-2 - - TRBV18 14 TGTGCCAGCTCACCCTTGGAGGCTAACTATGGCTACACCTTC CASSPLEANYGYTF
TRBJ1-1 - few TRBV19 13 TGTGCCAGTAGTATTGTCAGGGACACTGAAGCTTTCTTT CASSIVRDTEAFF
TRBJ2-7 - - TRBV19 15 TGTGCCAGTAGTATTGCCCACAGGGCCACCTACGAGCAGTACTTC CASSIAHRATYEQYF
TRBJ2-1 TRBD2 - TRBV11-2 15 TGTGCCAGCAGCCGGGGACTAGCGGGAGTCGGTGAGCAGTTCTTC CASSRGLAGVGEQFF
TRBJ1-4 - few TRBV6-5 13 TGTGCCAGCTTCGCGGGCTGGGGAAATAAACTGTTTTTT CASFAGWGNKLFF
TRBJ1-2 TRBD1 few TRBV11-2 14 TGTGCCAGCAGTCTAACAGGGGTTCGATATGGCTACACCTTC CASSLTGVRYGYTF
TRBJ1-2 TRBD1 - TRBV15 15 TGTGCCACCAGCAGAGACGGGACAGGGATCTATGGCTACACCTTC CATSRDGTGIYGYTF
TRBJ2-7 TRBD1 - TRBV11-1 15 TGTGCCAGCGAGGCCCCGGGACAGTTTCTTGGCGAGCAGTACTTC CASEAPGQFLGEQYF
TRBJ2-3 TRBD2 - TRBV6-5 14 TGTGCCACCACTAGCGGATTTCCCACAGATACGCAGTATTTT CATTSGFPTDTQYF
TRBJ2-4 TRBD1 once TRBV6-1 14 TGTGCCAGCAGTGAATTACAGGGGGCGAGCGTTCAGTACTTC CASSELQGASVQYF
TRBJ2-7 - - TRBV28 13 TGTGCCAGCAGTTTATACAGGGGGGGGGAGCAGTACTTC CASSLYRGGEQYF
TRBJ2-5 TRBD1 - TRBV6-1 15 TGTGCCAGCAGTGACAGGGACAGGGGGCTAAAGACCCAGTACTTC CASSDRDRGLKTQYF
TRBJ2-3 - few TRBV19 17 TGTGCCAGTAGTATGAGCGGGTCAGCTTCTAGCACAGATACGCAGTATTTT CASSMSGSASSTDTQYF
TRBJ2-1 - - TRBV4-3 16 TGCGCCAGCAGCCAGGATATAGCGAGGGATTACAATGAGCAGTTCTTC CASSQDIARDYNEQFF